This entry is about one T cell receptor (beta chain). What it binds is unknown. One junction end does not reproduce the germline sequence, and a read error may be involved. The sample originates from a study of identical twins. Overall study findings and caveats: Modelling underestimated the level of out-of-frame TCR alpha sharing observed in monozygotic twins. In zero-insertion analyses, partial confounding could arise from invariant MAIT and iNKT cells.

Via MiXCR, TCRdb re-called the 5' RACE reads, giving one row per CDR3 protein. The sample lists 510,000 or so distinct CDR3 sequences; about 15% were seen once. The same sample was also used in a study of yellow fever vaccine responses in identical twins.

Input material: CD4+ T cells sorted from blood. This clonotype originated in a woman aged 18-30 years in good health.

This CDR3 reads CDITPRRGGPYNEQFF. CDR3 nucleotide sequence: TGTGACATCACCCCCAGGCGCGGGGGCCCCTACAATGAGCAGTTCTTC. The chain recombines TRBV10-3 with TRBJ2-1, with D possibly being TRBD2 (7 bases). Germline V gene sequence: CDR1 ENHRY, CDR2 SYGVKD. The CDR3 length is 16 residues.